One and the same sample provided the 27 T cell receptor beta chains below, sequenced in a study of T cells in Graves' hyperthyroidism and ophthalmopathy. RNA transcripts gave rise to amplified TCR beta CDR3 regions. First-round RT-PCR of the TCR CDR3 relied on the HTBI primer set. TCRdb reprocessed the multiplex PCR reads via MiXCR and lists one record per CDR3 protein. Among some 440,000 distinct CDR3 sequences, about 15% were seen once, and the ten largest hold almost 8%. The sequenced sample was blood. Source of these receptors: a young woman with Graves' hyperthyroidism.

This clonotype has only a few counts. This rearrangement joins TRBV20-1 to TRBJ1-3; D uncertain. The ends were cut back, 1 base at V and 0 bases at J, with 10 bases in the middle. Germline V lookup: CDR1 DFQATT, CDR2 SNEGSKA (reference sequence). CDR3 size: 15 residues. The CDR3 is CSARAPPSSGNTIYF. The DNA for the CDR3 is TGCAGTGCTAGAGCCCCCCCGAGCTCTGGAAACACCATATATTTT.

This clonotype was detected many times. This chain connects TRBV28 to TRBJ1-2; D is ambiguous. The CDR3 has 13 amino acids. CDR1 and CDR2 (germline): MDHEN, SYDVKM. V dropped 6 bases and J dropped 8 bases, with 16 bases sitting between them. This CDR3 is CASSAGTPAGYTF. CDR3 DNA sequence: TGTGCCAGCAGCGCCGGTACGCCCGCCGGCTACACCTTC.

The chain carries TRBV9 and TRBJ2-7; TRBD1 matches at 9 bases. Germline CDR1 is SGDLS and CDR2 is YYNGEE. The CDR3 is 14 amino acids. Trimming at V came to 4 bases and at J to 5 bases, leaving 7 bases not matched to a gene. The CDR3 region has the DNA TGTGCCAGCAGCCTCGGGACAGGGTTGAACGAGCAGTACTTC. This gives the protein CASSLGTGLNEQYF.

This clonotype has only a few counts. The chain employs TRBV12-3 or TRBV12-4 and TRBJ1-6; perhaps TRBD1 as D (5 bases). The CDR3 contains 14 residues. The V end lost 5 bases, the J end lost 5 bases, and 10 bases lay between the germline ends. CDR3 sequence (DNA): TGTGCCAGCAGTAGGGACGGGGATAATTCACCCCTCCACTTT. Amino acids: CASSRDGDNSPLHF.

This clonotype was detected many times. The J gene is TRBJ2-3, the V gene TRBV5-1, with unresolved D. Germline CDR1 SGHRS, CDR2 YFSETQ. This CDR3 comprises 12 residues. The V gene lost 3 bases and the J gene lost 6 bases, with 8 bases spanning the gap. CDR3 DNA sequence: TGCGCCAGCAGCTATAACAAGGATACGCAGTATTTT. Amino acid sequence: CASSYNKDTQYF. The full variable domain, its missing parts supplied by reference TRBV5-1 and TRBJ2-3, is KAGVTQTPRYLIKTRGQQVTLSCSPISGHRSVSWYQQTPGQGLQFLFEYFSETQRNKGNFPGRFSGRQFSNSRSEMNVSTLELGDSALYLCASSYNKDTQYFGPGTRLTVL.

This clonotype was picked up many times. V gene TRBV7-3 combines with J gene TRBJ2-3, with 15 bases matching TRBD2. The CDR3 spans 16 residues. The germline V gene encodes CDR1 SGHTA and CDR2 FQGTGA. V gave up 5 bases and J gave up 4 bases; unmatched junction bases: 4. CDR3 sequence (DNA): TGTGCCAGCAGCCGGGGACTAGCGGGGGGTTCAGATACGCAGTATTTT. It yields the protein CASSRGLAGGSDTQYF. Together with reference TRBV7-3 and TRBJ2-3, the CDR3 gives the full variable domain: GAGVSQTPSNKVTEKGKYVELRCDPISGHTALYWYRQSLGQGPEFLIYFQGTGAADDSGLPNDRFFAVRPEGSVSTLKIQRTERGDSAVYLCASSRGLAGGSDTQYFGPGTRLTVL.

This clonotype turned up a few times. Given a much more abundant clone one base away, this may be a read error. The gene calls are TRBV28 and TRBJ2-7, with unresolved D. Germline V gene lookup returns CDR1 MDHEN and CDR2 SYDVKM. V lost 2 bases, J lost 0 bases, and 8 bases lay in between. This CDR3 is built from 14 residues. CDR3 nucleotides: TGTGCCAGCAGTTTAGGCGAGACCTCCTACGAGCAGTACTTC. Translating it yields CASSLGETSYEQYF.

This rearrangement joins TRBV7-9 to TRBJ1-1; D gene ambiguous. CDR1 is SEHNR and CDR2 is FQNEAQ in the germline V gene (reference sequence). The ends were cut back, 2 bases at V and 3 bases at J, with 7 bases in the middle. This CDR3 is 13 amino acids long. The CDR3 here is CASSLSQDTEAFF. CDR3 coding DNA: TGTGCCAGCAGCTTATCCCAGGACACTGAAGCTTTCTTT.

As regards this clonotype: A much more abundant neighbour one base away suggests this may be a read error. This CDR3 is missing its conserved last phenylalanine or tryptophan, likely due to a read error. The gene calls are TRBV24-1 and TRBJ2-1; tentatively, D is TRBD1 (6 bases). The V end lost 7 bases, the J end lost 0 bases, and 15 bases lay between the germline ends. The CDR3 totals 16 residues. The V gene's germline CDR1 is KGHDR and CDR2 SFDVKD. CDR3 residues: CATSPGHPFSYNEQFS. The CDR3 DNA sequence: TGTGCCACCAGCCCGGGACACCCCTTCTCCTACAATGAGCAGTTCTCC.

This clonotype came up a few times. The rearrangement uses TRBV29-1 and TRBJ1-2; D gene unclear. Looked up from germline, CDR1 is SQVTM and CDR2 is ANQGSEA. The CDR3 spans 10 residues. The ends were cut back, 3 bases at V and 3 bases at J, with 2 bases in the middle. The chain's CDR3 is CSVDHYGYTF. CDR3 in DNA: TGCAGCGTTGATCACTATGGCTACACCTTC. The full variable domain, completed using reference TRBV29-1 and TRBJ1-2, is SAVISQKPSRDICQRGTSLTIQCQVDSQVTMMFWYRQQPGQSLTLIATANQGSEATYESGFVIDKFPISRPNLTFSTLTVSNMSPEDSSIYLCSVDHYGYTFGSGTRLTVV.

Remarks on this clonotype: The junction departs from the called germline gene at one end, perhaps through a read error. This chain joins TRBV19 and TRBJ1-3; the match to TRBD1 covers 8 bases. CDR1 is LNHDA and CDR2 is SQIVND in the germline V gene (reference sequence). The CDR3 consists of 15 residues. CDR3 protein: CAGRETGANGNTIYF. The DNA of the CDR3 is TGTGCCGGTAGGGAGACAGGGGCGAATGGAAACACCATATATTTT.

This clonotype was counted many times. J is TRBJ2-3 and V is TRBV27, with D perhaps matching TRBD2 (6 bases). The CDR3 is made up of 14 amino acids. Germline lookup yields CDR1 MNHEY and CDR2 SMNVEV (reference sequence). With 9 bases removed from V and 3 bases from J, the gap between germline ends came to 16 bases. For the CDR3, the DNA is TGTGCCAGACCCCTCGGCGGGGAGACAGATACGCAGTATTTT. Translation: CARPLGGETDTQYF.

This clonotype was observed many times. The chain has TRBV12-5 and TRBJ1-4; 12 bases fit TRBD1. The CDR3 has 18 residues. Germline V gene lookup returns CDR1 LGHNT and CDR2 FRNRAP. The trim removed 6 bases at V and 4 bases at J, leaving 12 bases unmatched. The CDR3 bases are TGTGCTAGTGGCCCGCTCGGGACAGGGGGCGAATTTAATGAAAAACTGTTTTTT. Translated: CASGPLGTGGEFNEKLFF.

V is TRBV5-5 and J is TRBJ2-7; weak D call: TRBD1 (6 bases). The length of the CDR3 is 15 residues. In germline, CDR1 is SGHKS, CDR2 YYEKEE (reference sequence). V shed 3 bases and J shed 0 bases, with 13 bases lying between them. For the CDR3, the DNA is TGTGCCAGCAGCTCATCTCGGACAGACTCCTACGAGCAGTACTTC. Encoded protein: CASSSSRTDSYEQYF.

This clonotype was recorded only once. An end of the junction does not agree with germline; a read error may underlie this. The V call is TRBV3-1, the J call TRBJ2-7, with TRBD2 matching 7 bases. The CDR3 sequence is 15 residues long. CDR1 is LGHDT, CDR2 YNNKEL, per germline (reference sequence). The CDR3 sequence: CASSQVQTSAHEQCF. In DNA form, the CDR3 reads TGTGCCAGCAGCCAAGTCCAAACTAGCGCTCACGAGCAGTGCTTC.

The CDR3 DNA is TGTGCCAGCAGCACCAACGTACCCACAGATACGCAGTATTTT. Amino acid sequence: CASSTNVPTDTQYF. The chain uses TRBV11-2 and TRBJ2-3, with D unresolved. The CDR3 is 14 amino acids. V lost 5 bases and J lost 2, with 11 bases in between. CDR1 is SGHAT and CDR2 is FQNNGV in the germline V gene.

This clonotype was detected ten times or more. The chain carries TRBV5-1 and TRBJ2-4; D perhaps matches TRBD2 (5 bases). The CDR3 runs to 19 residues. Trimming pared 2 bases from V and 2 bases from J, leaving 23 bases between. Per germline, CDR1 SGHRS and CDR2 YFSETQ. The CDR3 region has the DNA TGCGCCAGCAGCTTTGATGGAGGTGGAACAGAGAGGTCCAAAAACATTCAGTACTTC. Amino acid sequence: CASSFDGGGTERSKNIQYF.

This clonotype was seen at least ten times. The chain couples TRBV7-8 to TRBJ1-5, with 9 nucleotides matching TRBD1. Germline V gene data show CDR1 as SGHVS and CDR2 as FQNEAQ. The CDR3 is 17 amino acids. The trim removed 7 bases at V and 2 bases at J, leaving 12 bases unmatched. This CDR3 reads CASTERRGQGGNQPQHF. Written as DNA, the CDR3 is TGTGCCAGCACCGAAAGGAGGGGACAGGGAGGCAATCAGCCCCAGCATTTT.

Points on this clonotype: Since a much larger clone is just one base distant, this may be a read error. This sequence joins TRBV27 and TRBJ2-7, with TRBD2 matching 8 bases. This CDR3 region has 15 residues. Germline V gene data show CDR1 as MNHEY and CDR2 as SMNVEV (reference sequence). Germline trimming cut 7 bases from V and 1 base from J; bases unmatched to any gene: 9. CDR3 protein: CASNPPGLGSYEQYF. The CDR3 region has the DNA TGTGCCAGCAACCCTCCGGGACTAGGATCCTACGAGCAGTACTTC.

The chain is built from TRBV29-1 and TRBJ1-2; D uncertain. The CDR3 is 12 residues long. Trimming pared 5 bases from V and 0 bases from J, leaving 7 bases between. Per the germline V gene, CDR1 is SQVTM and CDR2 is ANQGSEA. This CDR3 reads CSVCGTNYGYTF. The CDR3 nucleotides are TGCAGCGTTTGTGGTACTAACTATGGCTACACCTTC.

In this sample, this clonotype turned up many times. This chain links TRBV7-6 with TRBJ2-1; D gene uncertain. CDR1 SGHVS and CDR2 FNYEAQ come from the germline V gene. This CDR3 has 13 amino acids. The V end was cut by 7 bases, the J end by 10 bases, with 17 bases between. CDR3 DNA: TGTGCCAGCAATCCCCTTCAGGCTTCGGAGCAGTTCTTC. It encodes CASNPLQASEQFF. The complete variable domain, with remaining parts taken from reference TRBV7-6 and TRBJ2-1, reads GAGVSQSPRYKVTKRGQDVALRCDPISGHVSLYWYRQALGQGPEFLTYFNYEAQQDKSGLPNDRFSAERPEGSISTLTIQRTEQRDSAMYRCASNPLQASEQFFGPGTRLTVL.

The CDR3 is CASSYSGDGAQHF. The CDR3 coding sequence is TGTGCCAGCAGTTACTCGGGGGACGGTGCCCAGCATTTT. The chain couples TRBV6-2 or TRBV6-3 to TRBJ1-5; possibly TRBD1 for D (5 bases). Trimming cost V 0 bases and J 11 bases, with 11 bases left between them. CDR1 MNHEY and CDR2 SVGEGT come from the germline V gene. This CDR3 contains 13 residues.

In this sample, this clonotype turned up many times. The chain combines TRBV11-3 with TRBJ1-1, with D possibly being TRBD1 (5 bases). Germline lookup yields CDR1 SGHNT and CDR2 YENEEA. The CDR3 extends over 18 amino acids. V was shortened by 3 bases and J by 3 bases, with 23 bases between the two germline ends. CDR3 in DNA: TGTGCCAGCAGCTTTGGTTTTTATCAGGGAGGAGATTACACTGAAGCTTTCTTT. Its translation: CASSFGFYQGGDYTEAFF. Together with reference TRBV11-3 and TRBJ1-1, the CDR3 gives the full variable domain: EAGVVQSPRYKIIEKKQPVAFWCNPISGHNTLYWYLQNLGQGPELLIRYENEEAVDDSQLPKDRFSAERLKGVDSTLKIQPAELGDSAVYLCASSFGFYQGGDYTEAFFGQGTRLTVV.

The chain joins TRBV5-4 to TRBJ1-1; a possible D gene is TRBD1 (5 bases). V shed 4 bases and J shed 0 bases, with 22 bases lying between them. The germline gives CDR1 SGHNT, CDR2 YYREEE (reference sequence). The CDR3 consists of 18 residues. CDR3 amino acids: CASSPVVGNRIMNTEAFF. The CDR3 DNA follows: TGTGCCAGCAGCCCAGTCGTTGGGAACAGGATCATGAACACTGAAGCTTTCTTT.

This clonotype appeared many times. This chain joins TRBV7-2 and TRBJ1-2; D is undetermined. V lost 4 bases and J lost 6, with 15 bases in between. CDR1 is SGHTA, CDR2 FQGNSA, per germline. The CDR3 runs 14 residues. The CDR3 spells CASSSRVVTDGYTF. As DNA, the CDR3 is TGTGCCAGCAGCTCCAGAGTCGTGACGGATGGCTACACCTTC.

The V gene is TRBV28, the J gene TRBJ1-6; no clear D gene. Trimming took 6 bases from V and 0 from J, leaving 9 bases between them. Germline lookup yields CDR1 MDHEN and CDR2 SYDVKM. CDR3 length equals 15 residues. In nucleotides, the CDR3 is TGTGCCAGCAGGCCGAGTAGCTCCTATAATTCACCCCTCCACTTT. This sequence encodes CASRPSSSYNSPLHF.

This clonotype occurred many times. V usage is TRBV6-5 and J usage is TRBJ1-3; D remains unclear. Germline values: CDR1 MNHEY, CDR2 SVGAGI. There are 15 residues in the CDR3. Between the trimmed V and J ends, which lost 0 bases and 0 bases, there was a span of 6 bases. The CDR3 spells CASSYSAGSGNTIYF. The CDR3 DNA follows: TGTGCCAGCAGTTACTCGGCAGGCTCTGGAAACACCATATATTTT.